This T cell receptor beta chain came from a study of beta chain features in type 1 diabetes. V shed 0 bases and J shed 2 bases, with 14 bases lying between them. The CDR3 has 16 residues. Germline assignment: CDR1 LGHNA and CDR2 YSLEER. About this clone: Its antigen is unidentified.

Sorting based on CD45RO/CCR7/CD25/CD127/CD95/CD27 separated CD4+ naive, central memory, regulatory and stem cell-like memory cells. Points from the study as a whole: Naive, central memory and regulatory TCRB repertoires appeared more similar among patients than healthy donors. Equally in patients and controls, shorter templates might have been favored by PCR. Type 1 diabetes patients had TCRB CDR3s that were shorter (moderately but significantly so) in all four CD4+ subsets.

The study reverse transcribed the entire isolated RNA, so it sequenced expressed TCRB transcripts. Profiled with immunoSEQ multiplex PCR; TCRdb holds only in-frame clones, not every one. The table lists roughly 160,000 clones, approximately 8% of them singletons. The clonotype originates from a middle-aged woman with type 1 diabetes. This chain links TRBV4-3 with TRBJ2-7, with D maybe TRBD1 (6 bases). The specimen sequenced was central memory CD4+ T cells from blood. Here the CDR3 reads CASSQDPRQGTYEQYF. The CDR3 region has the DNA TGCGCCAGCAGCCAAGATCCCCGGCAGGGGACCTACGAGCAGTACTTC.